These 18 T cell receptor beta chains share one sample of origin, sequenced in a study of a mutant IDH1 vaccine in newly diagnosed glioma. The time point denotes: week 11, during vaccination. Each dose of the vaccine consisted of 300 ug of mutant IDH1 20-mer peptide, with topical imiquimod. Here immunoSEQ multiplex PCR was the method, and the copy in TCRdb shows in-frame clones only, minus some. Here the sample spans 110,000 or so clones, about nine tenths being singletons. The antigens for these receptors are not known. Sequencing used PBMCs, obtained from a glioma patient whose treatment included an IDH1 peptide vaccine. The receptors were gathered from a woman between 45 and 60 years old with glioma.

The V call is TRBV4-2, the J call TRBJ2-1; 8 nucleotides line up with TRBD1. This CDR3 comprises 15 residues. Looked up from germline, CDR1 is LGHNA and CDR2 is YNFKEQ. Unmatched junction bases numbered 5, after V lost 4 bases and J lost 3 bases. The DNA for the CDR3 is TGTGCCAGCAGCCTGGACAGGGAAGGCTACAATGAGCAGTTCTTC. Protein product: CASSLDREGYNEQFF.

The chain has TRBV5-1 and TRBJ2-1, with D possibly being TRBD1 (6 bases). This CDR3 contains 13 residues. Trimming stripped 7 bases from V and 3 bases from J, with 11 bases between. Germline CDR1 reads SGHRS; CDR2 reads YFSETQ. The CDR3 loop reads CASFGQIYNEQFF. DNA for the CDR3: TGCGCCAGCTTCGGACAGATCTACAATGAGCAGTTCTTC.

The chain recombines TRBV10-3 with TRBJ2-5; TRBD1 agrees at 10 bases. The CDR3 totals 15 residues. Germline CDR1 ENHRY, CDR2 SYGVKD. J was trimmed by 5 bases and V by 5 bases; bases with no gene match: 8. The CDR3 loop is CAISPRQGARETQYF. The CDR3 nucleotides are TGTGCCATCAGTCCCAGACAGGGGGCAAGGGAGACCCAGTACTTC.

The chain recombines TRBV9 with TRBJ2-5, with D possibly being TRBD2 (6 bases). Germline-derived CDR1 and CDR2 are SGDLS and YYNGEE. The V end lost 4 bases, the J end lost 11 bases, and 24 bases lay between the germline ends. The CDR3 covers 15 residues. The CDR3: CASSPRAGPLSEQYF. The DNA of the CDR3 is TGTGCCAGCAGCCCACGCGCGGGACCGCTATCAGAGCAGTACTTC. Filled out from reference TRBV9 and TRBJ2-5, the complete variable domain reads DSGVTQTPKHLITATGQRVTLRCSPRSGDLSVYWYQQSLDQGLQFLIQYYNGEERAKGNILERFSAQQFPDLHSELNLSSLELGDSALYFCASSPRAGPLSEQYFGPGTRLLVL.

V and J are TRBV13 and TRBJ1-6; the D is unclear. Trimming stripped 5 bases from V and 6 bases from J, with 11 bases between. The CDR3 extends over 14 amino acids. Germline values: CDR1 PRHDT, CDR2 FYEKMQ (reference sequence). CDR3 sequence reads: CASSREGVNSPLHF. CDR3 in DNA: TGTGCCAGCAGCCGAGAGGGCGTTAATTCACCCCTCCACTTT.

CDR3 coding DNA: TGTGCCAGCAGCTCGTCCCTGGGGACTAGCGGGAGATTGGATACGCAGTATTTT. This codes for CASSSSLGTSGRLDTQYF. The chain links TRBV7-8 to TRBJ2-3, with 14 bases lining up with TRBD2. Germline lookup yields CDR1 SGHVS and CDR2 FQNEAQ. CDR3 length equals 18 residues. V dropped 4 bases and J dropped 6; count of bases not matched to a gene: 12.

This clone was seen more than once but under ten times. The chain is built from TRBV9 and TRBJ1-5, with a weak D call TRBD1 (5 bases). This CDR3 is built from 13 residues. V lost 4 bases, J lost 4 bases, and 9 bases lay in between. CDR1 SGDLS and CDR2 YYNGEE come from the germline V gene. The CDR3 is CASSLGQNQPQHF. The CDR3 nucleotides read TGTGCCAGCAGCTTAGGACAAAATCAGCCCCAGCATTTT.

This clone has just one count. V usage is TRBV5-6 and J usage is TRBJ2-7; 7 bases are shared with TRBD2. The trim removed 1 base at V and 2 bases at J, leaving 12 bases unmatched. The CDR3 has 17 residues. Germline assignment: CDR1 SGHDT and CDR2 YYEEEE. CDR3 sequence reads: CASSLMGVREVTYEQYF. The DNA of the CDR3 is TGTGCCAGCAGCTTGATGGGGGTCCGGGAGGTGACCTACGAGCAGTACTTC.

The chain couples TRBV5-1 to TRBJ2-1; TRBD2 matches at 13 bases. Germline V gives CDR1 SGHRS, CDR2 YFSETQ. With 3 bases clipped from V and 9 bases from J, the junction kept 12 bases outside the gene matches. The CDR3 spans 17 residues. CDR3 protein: CASSSTLAGLAGVEQFF. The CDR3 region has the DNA TGCGCCAGCAGCTCTACACTCGCAGGACTAGCGGGAGTTGAGCAGTTCTTC.

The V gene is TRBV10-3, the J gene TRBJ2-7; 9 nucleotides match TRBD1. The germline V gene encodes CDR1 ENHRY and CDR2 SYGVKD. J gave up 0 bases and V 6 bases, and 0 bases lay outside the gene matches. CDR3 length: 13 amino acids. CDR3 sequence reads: CAIRQGASYEQYF. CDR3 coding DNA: TGTGCCATCAGACAGGGGGCCTCCTACGAGCAGTACTTC.

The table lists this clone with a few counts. CDR3 DNA sequence: TGTGCCAGCAGCGTAGCCGGGAGAGGGGCCCACGAGCAGTACTTC. This encodes CASSVAGRGAHEQYF. The genes are TRBV9 and TRBJ2-7, with D tentatively TRBD2 (6 bases). With 0 bases removed from V and 5 bases from J, the gap between germline ends came to 15 bases. Germline lookup yields CDR1 SGDLS and CDR2 YYNGEE. The CDR3 consists of 15 residues.

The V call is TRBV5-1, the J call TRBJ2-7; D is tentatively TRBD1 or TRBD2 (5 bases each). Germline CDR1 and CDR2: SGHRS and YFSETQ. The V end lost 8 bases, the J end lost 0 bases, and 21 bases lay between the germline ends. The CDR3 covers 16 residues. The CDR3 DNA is TGCGCCAGTAGGGACCCACCCACGGGGAGCTCCTACGAGCAGTACTTC. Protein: CASRDPPTGSSYEQYF.

CDR3 bases: TGTGCCAGCAGCGGGTACAATGAGCAGTTCTTC. Translation gives CASSGYNEQFF. The genes are TRBV21-1 and TRBJ2-1. TRBV21-1 is a pseudogene locus. The CDR3 consists of 11 residues.

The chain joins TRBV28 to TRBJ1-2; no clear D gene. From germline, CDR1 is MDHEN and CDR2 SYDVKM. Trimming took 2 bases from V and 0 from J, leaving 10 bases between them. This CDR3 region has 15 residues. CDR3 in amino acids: CASSLNIFTNYGYTF. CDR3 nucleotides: TGTGCCAGCAGTTTAAATATATTTACTAACTATGGCTACACCTTC.

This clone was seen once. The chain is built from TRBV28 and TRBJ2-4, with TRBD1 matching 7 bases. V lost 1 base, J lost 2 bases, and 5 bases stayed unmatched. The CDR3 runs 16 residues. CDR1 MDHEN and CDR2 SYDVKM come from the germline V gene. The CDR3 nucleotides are TGTGCCAGCAGTTTATACCGGGACAGTTCCAAAAACATTCAGTACTTC. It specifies CASSLYRDSSKNIQYF.

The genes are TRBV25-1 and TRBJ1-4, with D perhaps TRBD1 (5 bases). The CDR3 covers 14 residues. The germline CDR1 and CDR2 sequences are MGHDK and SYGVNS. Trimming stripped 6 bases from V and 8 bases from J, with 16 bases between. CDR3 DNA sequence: TGTGCCAGCAGCGATGGCCAGGGAAGGGAAAAACTGTTTTTT. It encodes CASSDGQGREKLFF.

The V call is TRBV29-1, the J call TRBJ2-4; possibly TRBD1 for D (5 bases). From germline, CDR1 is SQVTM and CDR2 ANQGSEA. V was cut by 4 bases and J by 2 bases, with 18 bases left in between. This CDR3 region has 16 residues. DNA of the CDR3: TGCAGCGTTGTCGGCGGAATAAGGGGAACCAAAAACATTCAGTACTTC. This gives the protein CSVVGGIRGTKNIQYF.

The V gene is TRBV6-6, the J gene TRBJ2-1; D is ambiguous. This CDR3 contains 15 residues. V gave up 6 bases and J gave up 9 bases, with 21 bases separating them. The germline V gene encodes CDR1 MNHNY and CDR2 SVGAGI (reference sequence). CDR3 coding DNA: TGTGCCAGCAGCTCGTTTAGCCAAATCTACGGTGAGCAGTTCTTC. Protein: CASSSFSQIYGEQFF.